The clone carrying this TCR beta chain was picked up a small number of times. The length of the CDR3 is 15 residues. Germline CDR1 reads SGHTA; CDR2 reads FQGNSA. The junction had 13 bases not matched to a gene; V was cut back by 4 bases and J by 8 bases. Authors' methods: Amplification from reference gene primers served as the basis for estimated nucleated cell counts. Repertoires were generated with immunoSEQ multiplex PCR, while TCRdb's copy carries only in-frame clones and drops some. V and J calls and clone size come straight from that table; D and trimming were deduced from the DNA. This table holds around 140,000 clones, 81% found once. This entry is derived from a study of blood T cell repertoires in COVID-19. Study in general: The study drew acute and convalescent COVID-19 samples from the United States, Italy and Spain. Sample material is recorded as cDNA or gDNA derived from T cells, B-cell-depleted T cells, or PBMCs.

The chain employs TRBV7-2 and TRBJ1-2, with 7 bases matching TRBD1. The clonotype comes from a woman aged 55-75 years with active or convalescent COVID-19. The sample was peripheral blood. In DNA form, the CDR3 reads TGTGCCAGCAGCTCCCTACCTACCTGGACAGGAGGCTACACCTTC. This encodes CASSSLPTWTGGYTF.